This TCR beta chain was recovered during a study of immune evolution from preneoplasia to lung adenocarcinoma. Broader study findings: Normal lung had the highest top T cell clone frequencies.

This CDR3 has 16 residues. Trimming shortened V by 2 bases and J by 3 bases, and 11 bases separated the two germline ends. Germline loops: CDR1 KGHSH, CDR2 LQKENI. This clone was seen a handful of times. Its antigen is not known. The table came from immunoSEQ multiplex PCR; TCRdb's copy has only in-frame clones and leaves some out. The sample lists about 26,000 clones, about 76% occurring once. Sequenced material: FFPE invasive lung adenocarcinoma tissue. The chain has TRBV18 and TRBJ2-6; D ambiguous. The source of this sequence is a person in their sixties with invasive lung adenocarcinoma. Some clones in this sample may be carry-over from other donors' samples. CDR3 DNA sequence: TGTGCCAGCTCACCAAGTGGATCTCTTGGGGCCAACGTCCTGACTTTC. It yields the protein CASSPSGSLGANVLTF.